In its sample, the clone carrying this T cell receptor (beta chain) was seen a few times. The antigen is not known. The sample comes from a study of T cells after yellow fever vaccination. The wider study: The fractions with low cell numbers were processed using SMART-Seq v4 Ultra Low Input. Study outcomes and limitations: At approximately 96% for CD4 and over 80% for CD8, most primary-vaccination clones showed up again after the booster. The CD4 and CD8 compartments had a small share of their clonotypes in common.

The length of the CDR3 is 14 residues. The trim removed 2 bases at V and 9 bases at J, leaving 4 bases unmatched. Germline CDR1 SNHLY, CDR2 FYNNEI. TCRdb called the 5' RACE reads again in MiXCR, with one record for every CDR3 protein. Of a few hundred thousand distinct CDR3 sequences in the sample, 6.9% were seen once. The TCR originated in a young man who received the YFV17D yellow fever vaccine. The chain is built from TRBV2 and TRBJ2-1, with 10 bases that match TRBD2. This sample comprised CD4+ T cells sorted from PBMCs, obtained 15 days after the yellow fever booster vaccination. The CDR3 DNA is TGTGCCAGCAGTGAACTAGCGGGAGTTTTTGAGCAGTTCTTC. This translates into CASSELAGVFEQFF.